This T cell receptor (beta chain) was sequenced for a study of OX40 agonist ivuxolimab in advanced cancers. This CDR3 region has 15 residues. V was clipped by 0 bases and J by 0 bases, with 10 bases between them. Germline CDR1 and CDR2: SGDLS and YYNGEE. Measured with immunoSEQ multiplex PCR; TCRdb has only the in-frame clones, and not every one. The data show some 51,000 clones, more than 75% seen once. The chain couples TRBV9 to TRBJ2-7, with D tentatively TRBD2 (6 bases). Sequenced material: CD4+ or CD8+ T cells sorted from blood, taken in a trial of the OX40 agonist ivuxolimab. The receptor's source is an adult with an advanced solid tumor such as melanoma, head and neck, liver or kidney cancer. In DNA, the CDR3 is TGTGCCAGCAGCGTAGGGGCTAGCGTCTCCTACGAGCAGTACTTC. This codes for CASSVGASVSYEQYF.